The 6 T cell receptor beta chains below all came from one sample that was sequenced in a study of molecular identifiers for immune sequencing clone quantification. Using its own MiXCR run on the PCR reads, TCRdb lists one record per CDR3 protein. The sample shows some 100,000 distinct CDR3 sequences, roughly a third of them seen only once. The sequencing input was naive CD8+ T cells from blood, with Jurkat cell RNA spiked in. Regarding subset: FACS-sorted CD8+CD4-CCR7+CD45RA+ naive T cells. The receptors originated from a human donor in good health. Some libraries in this study had Jurkat cell RNA spiked in.

This chain uses TRBV6-4 with TRBJ2-1; TRBD2 might be the D (5 bases). The germline V gene has CDR1 MRHNA and CDR2 SNTAGT. The V end was cut by 3 bases, the J end by 12 bases, with 15 bases between. The CDR3 has 13 residues. This CDR3 reads CASSEAGNMGQFF. The CDR3 region has the DNA TGTGCCAGCAGTGAAGCCGGGAATATGGGGCAGTTCTTC.

Of note for this clonotype: Without the conserved terminal phenylalanine or tryptophan, this CDR3 likely stems from a read error. CDR3 residues: CASSLALRGGNSPLHL. The CDR3 coding sequence is TGTGCCAGCAGCTTAGCGCTACGTGGGGGGAATTCACCCCTCCACCTT. V and J are TRBV7-9 and TRBJ1-6, with D possibly being TRBD1 (5 bases). This CDR3 spans 16 amino acids. The germline gives CDR1 SEHNR, CDR2 FQNEAQ (reference sequence). V was cut by 0 bases and J by 7 bases, with 13 bases left in between.

Many counts were recorded for this clonotype. The chain employs TRBV12-3 or TRBV12-4 and TRBJ1-1; D is perhaps TRBD1 (5 bases). Trimming stripped 3 bases from V and 0 bases from J, with 8 bases between. This CDR3 spans 14 amino acids. CDR3: CASSFGGVNTEAFF. CDR3 DNA sequence: TGTGCCAGCAGTTTCGGAGGGGTGAACACTGAAGCTTTCTTT.

The chain joins TRBV3-1 to TRBJ2-5; D might be TRBD1 (5 bases). Germline assignment: CDR1 LGHDT and CDR2 YNNKEL (reference sequence). V lost 0 bases and J lost 9, with 17 bases in between. The CDR3 runs 15 residues. This CDR3 is CASSQDRVFLEAQYF. DNA of the CDR3: TGTGCCAGCAGCCAAGACAGGGTTTTCCTCGAGGCCCAGTACTTC.

This clonotype was recorded a few times. This chain connects TRBV4-1 to TRBJ1-5; D ambiguous. The V gene lost 4 bases and the J gene lost 1 base, with 14 bases spanning the gap. The CDR3 runs 16 residues. In germline, CDR1 is MGHRA, CDR2 YSYEKL. CDR3 amino acids: CASSLYVTQSNQPQHF. The CDR3 nucleotides read TGCGCCAGCAGCCTCTATGTAACACAGAGCAATCAGCCCCAGCATTTT.

Concerning this clonotype itself: This may be a read error: a much more frequent sequence differs by one nucleotide. This rearrangement joins TRBV4-2 to TRBJ2-3; 8 bases align to TRBD2. CDR3 length equals 16 residues. Germline values: CDR1 LGHNA, CDR2 YNFKEQ. The DNA of the CDR3 is TGTTCCAGCAGCAATCTGCAGCGGGAGATGACAGATACGCAGTATTTT. This encodes CSSSNLQREMTDTQYF.